Listed here are 30 T cell receptor beta chains from one sample, sequenced in a study of cytomegalovirus exposure and HLA in healthy donors. Primers included in the PCR were 60 Vbeta and 13 Jbeta primers. Assay used: immunoSEQ multiplex PCR; TCRdb lists only in-frame clones, some missing. The sample carries about 65,000 clones, 80% recorded once. Sequencing was done on a sample of PBMCs. These receptors all stem from a woman aged 25 to 45 in good health and CMV-seronegative.

The chain is built from TRBV11-2 and TRBJ2-5; D might be TRBD2 (6 bases). This CDR3 has 16 amino acids. Germline assignment: CDR1 SGHAT and CDR2 FQNNGV. Trimming removed 6 bases from V and 2 bases from J, with 19 bases in between. This chain's CDR3 is CASSTLGTRKQETQYF. The CDR3, as DNA: TGTGCCAGCAGTACACTTGGGACTCGAAAGCAAGAGACCCAGTACTTC.

The chain has TRBV7-9 and TRBJ2-1; no definite D call. V was shortened by 3 bases and J by 9 bases, with 3 bases between the two germline ends. Germline V CDR1 and CDR2: SEHNR, FQNEAQ (reference sequence). The CDR3 is 10 amino acids. The CDR3 DNA sequence: TGTGCCAGCAGCTTTAGTGAGCAGTTCTTC. It translates to CASSFSEQFF.

The genes are TRBV2 and TRBJ1-5, with 8 nucleotides matching TRBD1. V gave up 2 bases and J gave up 7 bases; unmatched junction bases: 4. The CDR3 contains 14 residues. The germline gives CDR1 SNHLY, CDR2 FYNNEI. CDR3 coding DNA: TGTGCCAGCAGTGAATCAGGGGGCGGGCAGCCCCAGCATTTT. It encodes CASSESGGGQPQHF.

The chain employs TRBV30 and TRBJ2-7, with D uncertain. V lost 5 bases and J lost 7, with 9 bases in between. The CDR3 loop spans 10 amino acids. Germline values: CDR1 GTSNPN, CDR2 SVGIG (reference sequence). The CDR3: CAWGSREQYF. The CDR3 DNA is TGTGCCTGGGGTTCCAGGGAGCAGTACTTC.

The chain couples TRBV5-1 to TRBJ1-5; unclear D gene. The germline CDR1 and CDR2 sequences are SGHRS and YFSETQ. The CDR3 is 13 residues long. V lost 0 bases and J 3 bases, leaving 4 bases between the germline ends. CDR3 amino acids: CASSLELNQPQHF. In DNA form, the CDR3 reads TGCGCCAGCAGCTTGGAACTCAATCAGCCCCAGCATTTT.

CDR3 DNA sequence: TGCGCCAGCAGCTTGGCAGGCAGAAGCAACACTGAAGCTTTCTTT. Amino acids: CASSLAGRSNTEAFF. The chain has TRBV5-1 and TRBJ1-1; D gene unclear. Germline values: CDR1 SGHRS, CDR2 YFSETQ. V dropped 0 bases and J dropped 2 bases, with 11 bases sitting between them. CDR3 size: 15 residues.

The chain recombines TRBV29-1 with TRBJ1-2, with D possibly TRBD1 on 5 matching bases. This CDR3 contains 11 residues. The V end was cut by 5 bases, the J end by 4 bases, with 8 bases between. Per the germline V gene, CDR1 is SQVTM and CDR2 is ANQGSEA. The CDR3 spells CSVTGGYGYTF. The CDR3 region has the DNA TGCAGCGTTACCGGGGGCTATGGCTACACCTTC.

This chain joins TRBV5-4 and TRBJ2-2; 15 bases are a match to TRBD2. Germline trimming cut 4 bases from V and 1 base from J; bases unmatched to any gene: 2. The germline gives CDR1 SGHNT, CDR2 YYREEE (reference sequence). The CDR3 is made up of 17 amino acids. The CDR3 region has the DNA TGTGCCAGCAGCCCGGGACTAGCGGGAGGGAACACCGGGGAGCTGTTTTTT. It is translated as CASSPGLAGGNTGELFF.

This clone has just one count. V is TRBV6-5 and J is TRBJ1-6; 9 bases fit TRBD1. Germline assignment: CDR1 MNHEY and CDR2 SVGAGI. J was trimmed by 5 bases and V by 6 bases; bases with no gene match: 5. The CDR3 is made up of 15 amino acids. The CDR3 loop reads CASRGTGFDNSPLHF. The CDR3 bases are TGTGCCAGCAGGGGGACAGGGTTCGATAATTCACCCCTCCACTTT.

This chain uses TRBV6-1 with TRBJ2-2; D uncertain. The CDR3 runs to 13 residues. CDR1 is MNHNS and CDR2 is SASEGT in the germline V gene. V lost 8 bases, J lost 0 bases, and 7 bases lay in between. Here the CDR3 DNA reads TGTGCCAGCGTCGTTCCGAACACCGGGGAGCTGTTTTTT. Translated: CASVVPNTGELFF.

The rearrangement uses TRBV14 and TRBJ2-3; 9 nucleotides align to TRBD2. From germline, CDR1 is SGHDN and CDR2 FVKESK. This CDR3 is 17 amino acids long. J gave up 2 bases and V 2 bases, and 8 bases lay outside the gene matches. The CDR3 nucleotides read TGTGCCAGCAGCCAAAACCCATCTAGCGGGGACACAGATACGCAGTATTTT. It codes for CASSQNPSSGDTDTQYF.

The gene calls are TRBV6-1 and TRBJ1-4, with D perhaps TRBD1 (6 bases). Deletions cut 8 bases from V and 5 bases from J, with 12 bases between. The CDR3 runs to 13 residues. Germline assignment: CDR1 MNHNS and CDR2 SASEGT. For the CDR3, the DNA is TGTGCCAGCCAACAGGGCCTAAATGAAAAACTGTTTTTT. Protein: CASQQGLNEKLFF.

The chain links TRBV6-5 to TRBJ1-1, with TRBD1 identical over 7 bases. V dropped 0 bases and J dropped 2; count of bases not matched to a gene: 3. This CDR3 is built from 15 residues. The germline CDR1 and CDR2 sequences are MNHEY and SVGAGI. The chain's CDR3 is CASSYSQGVNTEAFF. Written as DNA, the CDR3 is TGTGCCAGCAGTTACTCCCAGGGGGTTAACACTGAAGCTTTCTTT.

The rearrangement joins TRBV5-8 to TRBJ1-4, with a weak D call TRBD1 (5 bases). The CDR3 contains 14 residues. The ends were cut back, 1 base at V and 8 bases at J, with 12 bases in the middle. CDR1 is SGHTS and CDR2 is YDEGEE in the germline V gene. For the CDR3, the DNA is TGTGCCAGCAGCTTGTCCGGGGGAAGCGAAAAACTGTTTTTT. Translating gives CASSLSGGSEKLFF.

The chain combines TRBV9 with TRBJ1-2; a weak D match, TRBD1 (5 bases). V was trimmed by 0 bases and J by 2 bases, leaving 11 bases between them. This CDR3 has 15 residues. The germline gives CDR1 SGDLS, CDR2 YYNGEE. CDR3 nucleotide sequence: TGTGCCAGCAGCGTAGCTGGTGACAGAAACTATGGCTACACCTTC. Translating gives CASSVAGDRNYGYTF.

The V call is TRBV29-1, the J call TRBJ1-2, with 11 bases matching TRBD1. Germline CDR1 and CDR2: SQVTM and ANQGSEA. The CDR3 has 13 residues. V was clipped by 6 bases and J by 4 bases; unmatched bases: 4. The CDR3, as DNA: TGCAGCGTAAGGACAGGGGGCCCCTATGGCTACACCTTC. This codes for CSVRTGGPYGYTF.

The chain links TRBV6-5 to TRBJ2-7; maybe TRBD2 (5 bases). The CDR3 runs 12 residues. Germline values: CDR1 MNHEY, CDR2 SVGAGI. V dropped 6 bases and J dropped 3 bases, with 9 bases sitting between them. The DNA of the CDR3 is TGTGCCAGCAGGAGCACTAGCTACGAGCAGTACTTC. The encoded protein is CASRSTSYEQYF.

The J gene is TRBJ1-1, the V gene TRBV29-1; TRBD1 aligns across 11 bases. The ends lost 8 bases at V and 5 bases at J; junction bases unmatched: 19. This CDR3 has 17 amino acids. Germline CDR1 SQVTM, CDR2 ANQGSEA. CDR3 loop: CSTKGGTGGALRTEAFF. In nucleotides, the CDR3 is TGCAGCACCAAAGGAGGGACAGGGGGGGCCTTGAGGACTGAAGCTTTCTTT.

The V and J genes are TRBV13 and TRBJ2-7; D is uncertain. CDR3 size: 12 residues. Germline CDR1 is PRHDT and CDR2 is FYEKMQ (reference sequence). V shed 5 bases and J shed 7 bases, with 12 bases lying between them. This CDR3 is CASSPNPREQYF. CDR3 DNA sequence: TGTGCCAGCAGCCCAAATCCGAGAGAGCAGTACTTC. The whole variable domain, filled in from reference TRBV13 and TRBJ2-7, reads AAGVIQSPRHLIKEKRETATLKCYPIPRHDTVYWYQQGPGQDPQFLISFYEKMQSDKGSIPDRFSAQQFSDYHSELNMSSLELGDSALYFCASSPNPREQYFGPGTRLTVT.

For this clone: Within the sample, other DNA sequences also encode this same CDR3. This chain uses TRBV7-3 with TRBJ2-3, with TRBD1 as a possible D gene (5 bases). The CDR3 has 13 residues. The germline CDR1 and CDR2 sequences are SGHTA and FQGTGA. Trimming left V 8 bases short and J 0 bases short, with 9 bases between. CDR3 sequence (DNA): TGTGCCAGCTCCAGGGCGAGCACAGATACGCAGTATTTT. It is translated as CASSRASTDTQYF.

The chain links TRBV5-1 to TRBJ2-2; 9 nucleotides match TRBD2. The CDR3 totals 16 residues. Germline-derived CDR1 and CDR2 are SGHRS and YFSETQ. V was clipped by 3 bases and J by 2 bases; unmatched bases: 5. The CDR3 loop is CASSSASGINTGELFF. The CDR3 nucleotides are TGCGCCAGCAGCTCGGCTAGCGGGATTAACACCGGGGAGCTGTTTTTT.

This clone was counted a single time. This chain uses TRBV5-1 with TRBJ1-1; TRBD1 is a possible D gene (6 bases). The germline V gene has CDR1 SGHRS and CDR2 YFSETQ. The CDR3 spans 13 residues. Trimming pared 4 bases from V and 8 bases from J, leaving 15 bases between. Here the CDR3 reads CASSVGDIVEAFF. DNA of the CDR3: TGCGCCAGCAGCGTTGGGGACATCGTAGAAGCTTTCTTT.

This chain joins TRBV7-8 and TRBJ1-4; maybe TRBD1 (5 bases). The CDR3 is 16 amino acids. The germline gives CDR1 SGHVS, CDR2 FQNEAQ. V lost 1 base to trimming and J lost 6 bases, with 15 bases between them. The CDR3 nucleotides are TGTGCCAGCAGCTTAGTAGGCATTGGCAGGGATGAAAAACTGTTTTTT. Protein product: CASSLVGIGRDEKLFF.

V is TRBV9 and J is TRBJ1-1; weak D call: TRBD1 (5 bases). Trimming left V 4 bases short and J 5 bases short, with 12 bases between. Germline values: CDR1 SGDLS, CDR2 YYNGEE. There are 13 residues in the CDR3. CDR3 amino acids: CASSNGGGTEAFF. CDR3 nucleotides: TGTGCCAGCAGCAATGGGGGAGGGACTGAAGCTTTCTTT.

In nucleotides, the CDR3 is TGTGCCTGGAGTTTTCGACCTAGGACTAGCGGGCGCACAGATACGCAGTATTTT. It codes for CAWSFRPRTSGRTDTQYF. This sequence joins TRBV30 and TRBJ2-3, with 11 nucleotides matching TRBD2. Trimming at V came to 2 bases and at J to 1 base, leaving 11 bases not matched to a gene. Germline CDR1 and CDR2: GTSNPN and SVGIG (reference sequence). The CDR3 totals 18 residues.

The chain joins TRBV10-3 to TRBJ2-7, with TRBD1 as a possible D gene (6 bases). The V end was cut by 5 bases, the J end by 1 base, with 12 bases between. CDR3 length: 14 residues. Germline CDR1 reads ENHRY; CDR2 reads SYGVKD. CDR3 sequence reads: CAISKQGISYEQYF. The CDR3, as DNA: TGTGCCATCAGTAAACAGGGAATATCCTACGAGCAGTACTTC.

The rearrangement joins TRBV9 to TRBJ2-2; possibly TRBD1 for D (5 bases). Germline V CDR1 and CDR2: SGDLS, YYNGEE. V was pared by 0 bases and J by 7 bases, with 13 bases between. The CDR3 contains 15 residues. The CDR3 loop reads CASSVDGAARGELFF. DNA for the CDR3: TGTGCCAGCAGCGTAGATGGGGCCGCACGCGGGGAGCTGTTTTTT.

The V call is TRBV4-3, the J call TRBJ2-6, with TRBD1 matching over 9 bases. The junction had 9 bases not matched to a gene; V was cut back by 0 bases and J by 0 bases. The CDR3 contains 20 residues. Germline CDR1 reads LGHNA; CDR2 reads YSLEER. Here the CDR3 reads CASSQEGGGTGRSGANVLTF. The CDR3 coding sequence is TGCGCCAGCAGCCAAGAAGGGGGGGGGACAGGGCGCTCTGGGGCCAACGTCCTGACTTTC.

The chain recombines TRBV7-9 with TRBJ1-3, with D maybe TRBD1 (5 bases). The V end lost 8 bases, the J end lost 3 bases, and 8 bases lay between the germline ends. The CDR3 is 12 amino acids. Germline assignment: CDR1 SEHNR and CDR2 FQNEAQ (reference sequence). Written as DNA, the CDR3 is TGTGCCAGCCATGACAGTGGAAACACCATATATTTT. Translating gives CASHDSGNTIYF.

The rearrangement links TRBV15 to TRBJ1-5, with 7 bases fitting TRBD1. Trimming removed 1 base from V and 6 bases from J; junction bases left unmatched: 6. This CDR3 comprises 15 residues. Germline-derived CDR1 and CDR2 are LNHNV and YYDKDF (reference sequence). The CDR3 DNA follows: TGTGCCACCAGCAGAGGTGGGACAGTCACTCAGCCCCAGCATTTT. Its translation is CATSRGGTVTQPQHF. Full variable domain (remainder filled in from reference TRBV15 and TRBJ1-5): DAMVIQNPRYQVTQFGKPVTLSCSQTLNHNVMYWYQQKSSQAPKLLFHYYDKDFNNEADTPDNFQSRRPNTSFCFLDIRSPGLGDTAMYLCATSRGGTVTQPQHFGDGTRLSIL.